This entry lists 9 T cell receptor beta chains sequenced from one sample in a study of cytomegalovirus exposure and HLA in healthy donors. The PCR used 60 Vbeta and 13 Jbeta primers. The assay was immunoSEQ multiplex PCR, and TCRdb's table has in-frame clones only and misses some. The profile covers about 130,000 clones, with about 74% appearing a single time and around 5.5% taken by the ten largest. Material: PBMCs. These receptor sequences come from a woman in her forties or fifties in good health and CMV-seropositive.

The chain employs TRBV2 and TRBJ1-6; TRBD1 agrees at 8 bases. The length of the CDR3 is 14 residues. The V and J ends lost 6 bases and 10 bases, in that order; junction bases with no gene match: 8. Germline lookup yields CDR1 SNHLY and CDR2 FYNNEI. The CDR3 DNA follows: TGTGCCAGCAGGGTAGACAGGGGTAGCTCACCCCTCCACTTT. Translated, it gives CASRVDRGSSPLHF.

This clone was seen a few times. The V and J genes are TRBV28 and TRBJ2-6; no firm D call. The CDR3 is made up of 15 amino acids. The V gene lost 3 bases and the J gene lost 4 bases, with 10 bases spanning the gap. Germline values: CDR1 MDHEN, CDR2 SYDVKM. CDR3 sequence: CASSLWARGANVLTF. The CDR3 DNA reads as TGTGCCAGCAGTTTGTGGGCGCGAGGGGCCAACGTCCTGACTTTC.

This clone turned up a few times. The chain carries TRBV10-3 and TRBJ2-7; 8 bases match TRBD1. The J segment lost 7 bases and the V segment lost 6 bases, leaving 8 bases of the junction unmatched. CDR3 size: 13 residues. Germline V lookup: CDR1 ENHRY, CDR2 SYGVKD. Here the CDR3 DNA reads TGTGCCATCAGGGGAACCAGGGGGCAGGAGCAGTACTTC. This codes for CAIRGTRGQEQYF.

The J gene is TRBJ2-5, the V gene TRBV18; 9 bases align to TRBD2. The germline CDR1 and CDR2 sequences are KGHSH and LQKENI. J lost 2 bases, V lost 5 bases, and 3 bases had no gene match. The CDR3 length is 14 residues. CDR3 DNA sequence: TGTGCCAGCTCAAAGACTAGCGGACAAGAGACCCAGTACTTC. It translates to CASSKTSGQETQYF.

CDR3 sequence reads: CASNSAGGSLTYTDTQYF. In nucleotides, the CDR3 is TGTGCCAGCAATTCAGCGGGGGGTTCTCTAACTTACACAGATACGCAGTATTTT. The rearrangement links TRBV7-7 to TRBJ2-3; 9 bases are a match to TRBD2. J was trimmed by 2 bases and V by 7 bases; bases with no gene match: 16. Germline-derived CDR1 and CDR2 are SSHAT and FNYEAQ (reference sequence). The CDR3 length is 18 residues.

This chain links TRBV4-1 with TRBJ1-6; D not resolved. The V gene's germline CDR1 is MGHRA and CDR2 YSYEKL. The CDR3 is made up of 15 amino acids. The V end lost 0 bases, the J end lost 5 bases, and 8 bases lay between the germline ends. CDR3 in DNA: TGCGCCAGCAGCCAAGAGGGCACGCATAATTCACCCCTCCACTTT. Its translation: CASSQEGTHNSPLHF.

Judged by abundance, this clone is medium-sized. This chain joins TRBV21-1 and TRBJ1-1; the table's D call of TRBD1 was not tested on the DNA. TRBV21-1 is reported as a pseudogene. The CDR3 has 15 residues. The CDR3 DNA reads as TGTGCCAGCAGGATTACGACAGGGATGAACACTGAAGCTTTCTTT. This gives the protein CASRITTGMNTEAFF.

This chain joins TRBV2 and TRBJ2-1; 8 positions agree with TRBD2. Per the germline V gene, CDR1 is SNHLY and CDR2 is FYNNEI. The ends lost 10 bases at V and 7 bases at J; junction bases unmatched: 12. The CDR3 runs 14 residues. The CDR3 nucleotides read TGTGCCACCCGGACGGGGGGGCCACGTAATGAGCAGTTCTTC. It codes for CATRTGGPRNEQFF. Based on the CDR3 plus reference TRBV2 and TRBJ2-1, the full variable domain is EPEVTQTPSHQVTQMGQEVILRCVPISNHLYFYWYRQILGQKVEFLVSFYNNEISEKSEIFDDQFSVERPDGSNFTLKIRSTKLEDSAMYFCATRTGGPRNEQFFGPGTRLTVL.

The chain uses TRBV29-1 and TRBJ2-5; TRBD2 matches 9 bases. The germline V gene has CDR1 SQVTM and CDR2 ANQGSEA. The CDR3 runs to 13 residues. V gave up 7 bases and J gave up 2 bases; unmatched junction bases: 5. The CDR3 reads CSAQRGEQETQYF. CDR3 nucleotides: TGCAGCGCCCAGCGGGGGGAACAAGAGACCCAGTACTTC.